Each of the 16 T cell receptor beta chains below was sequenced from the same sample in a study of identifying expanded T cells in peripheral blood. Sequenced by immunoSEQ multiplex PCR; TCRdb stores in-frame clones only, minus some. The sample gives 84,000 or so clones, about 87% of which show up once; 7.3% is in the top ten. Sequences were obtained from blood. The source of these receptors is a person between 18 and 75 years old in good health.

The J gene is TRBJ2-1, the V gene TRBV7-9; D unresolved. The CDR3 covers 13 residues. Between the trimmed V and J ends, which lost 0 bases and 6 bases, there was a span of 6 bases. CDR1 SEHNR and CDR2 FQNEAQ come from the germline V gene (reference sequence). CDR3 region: CASSLAGRNEQFF. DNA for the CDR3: TGTGCCAGCAGCTTAGCAGGGCGCAATGAGCAGTTCTTC.

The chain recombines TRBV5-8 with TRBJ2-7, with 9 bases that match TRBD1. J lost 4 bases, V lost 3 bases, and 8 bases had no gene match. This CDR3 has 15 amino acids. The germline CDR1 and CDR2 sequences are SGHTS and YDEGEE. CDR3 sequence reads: CASSSETGGGYEQYF. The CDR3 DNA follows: TGTGCCAGCAGCTCGGAGACAGGGGGAGGTTACGAGCAGTACTTC.

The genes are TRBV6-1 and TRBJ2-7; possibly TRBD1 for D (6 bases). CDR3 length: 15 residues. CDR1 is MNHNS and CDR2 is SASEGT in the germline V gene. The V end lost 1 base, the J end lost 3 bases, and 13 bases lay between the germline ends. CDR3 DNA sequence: TGTGCCAGCAGTGAAGAGGTGGGGGCGGTCTACGAGCAGTACTTC. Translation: CASSEEVGAVYEQYF.

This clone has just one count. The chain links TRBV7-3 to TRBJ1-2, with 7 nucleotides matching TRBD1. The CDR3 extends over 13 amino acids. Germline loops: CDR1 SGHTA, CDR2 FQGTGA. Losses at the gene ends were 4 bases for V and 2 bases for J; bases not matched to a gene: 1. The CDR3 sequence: CASSSGQNYGYTF. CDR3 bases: TGTGCCAGCAGCTCGGGACAGAACTATGGCTACACCTTC.

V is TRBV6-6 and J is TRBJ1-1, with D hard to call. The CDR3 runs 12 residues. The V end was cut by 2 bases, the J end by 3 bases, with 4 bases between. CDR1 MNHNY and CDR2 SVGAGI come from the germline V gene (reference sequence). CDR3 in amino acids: CASSYTYTEAFF. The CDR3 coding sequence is TGTGCCAGCAGTTACACCTACACTGAAGCTTTCTTT.

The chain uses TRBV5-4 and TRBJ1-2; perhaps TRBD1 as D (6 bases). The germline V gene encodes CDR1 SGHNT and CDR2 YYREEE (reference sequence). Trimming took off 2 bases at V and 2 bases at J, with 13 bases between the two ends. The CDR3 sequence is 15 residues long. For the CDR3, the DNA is TGTGCCAGCAGCTTACCTGCAGGGGAAAACTATGGCTACACCTTC. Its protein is CASSLPAGENYGYTF.

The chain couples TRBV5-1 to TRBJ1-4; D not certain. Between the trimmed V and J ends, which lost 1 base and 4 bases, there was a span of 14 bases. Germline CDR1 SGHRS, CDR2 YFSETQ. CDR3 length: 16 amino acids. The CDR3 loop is CASSLTADPRNEKLFF. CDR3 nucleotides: TGCGCCAGCAGCTTGACGGCGGACCCCCGTAATGAAAAACTGTTTTTT.

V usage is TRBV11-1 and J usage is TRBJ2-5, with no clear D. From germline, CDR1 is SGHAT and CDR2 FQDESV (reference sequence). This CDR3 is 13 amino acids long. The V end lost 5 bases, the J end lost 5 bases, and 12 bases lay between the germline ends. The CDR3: CASSPLGHETQYF. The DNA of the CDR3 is TGTGCCAGCAGCCCCCTGGGCCATGAGACCCAGTACTTC.

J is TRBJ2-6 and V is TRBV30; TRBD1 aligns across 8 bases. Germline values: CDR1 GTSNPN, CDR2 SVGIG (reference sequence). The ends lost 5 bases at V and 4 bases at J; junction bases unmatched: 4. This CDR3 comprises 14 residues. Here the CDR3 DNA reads TGTGCCTGGCAGACAGGGGTGGGGGCCAACGTCCTGACTTTC. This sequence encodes CAWQTGVGANVLTF.

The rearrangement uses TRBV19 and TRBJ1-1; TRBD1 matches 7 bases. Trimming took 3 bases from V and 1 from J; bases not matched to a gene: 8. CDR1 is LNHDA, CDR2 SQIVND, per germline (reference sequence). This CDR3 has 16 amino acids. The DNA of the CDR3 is TGTGCCAGTAGTATGCTCCCGGACAGGCCGAACACTGAAGCTTTCTTT. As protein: CASSMLPDRPNTEAFF.

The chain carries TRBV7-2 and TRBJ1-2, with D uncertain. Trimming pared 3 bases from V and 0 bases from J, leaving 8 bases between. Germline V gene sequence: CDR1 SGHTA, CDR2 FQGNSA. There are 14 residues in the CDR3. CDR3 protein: CASSFYLTNYGYTF. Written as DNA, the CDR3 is TGTGCCAGCAGCTTTTATCTCACTAACTATGGCTACACCTTC.

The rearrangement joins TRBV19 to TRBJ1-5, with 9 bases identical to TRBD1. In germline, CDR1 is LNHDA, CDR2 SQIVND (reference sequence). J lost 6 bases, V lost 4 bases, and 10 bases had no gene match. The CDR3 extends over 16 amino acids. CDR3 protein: CASSTGTGKYAQPQHF. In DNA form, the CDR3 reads TGTGCCAGTAGTACCGGGACAGGGAAGTATGCTCAGCCCCAGCATTTT.

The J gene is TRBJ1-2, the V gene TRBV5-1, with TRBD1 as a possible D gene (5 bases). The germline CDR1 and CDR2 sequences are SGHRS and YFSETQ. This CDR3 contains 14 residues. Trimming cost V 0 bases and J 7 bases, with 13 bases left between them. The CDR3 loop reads CASSLEQEWGGYTF. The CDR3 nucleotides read TGCGCCAGCAGCTTGGAACAGGAATGGGGTGGCTACACCTTC.

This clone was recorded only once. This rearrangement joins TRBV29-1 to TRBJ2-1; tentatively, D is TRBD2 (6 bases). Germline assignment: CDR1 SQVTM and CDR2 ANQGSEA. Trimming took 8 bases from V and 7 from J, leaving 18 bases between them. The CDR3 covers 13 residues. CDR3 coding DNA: TGCAGCTCGGACGTAGGACTACAAAATGAGCAGTTCTTC. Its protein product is CSSDVGLQNEQFF.

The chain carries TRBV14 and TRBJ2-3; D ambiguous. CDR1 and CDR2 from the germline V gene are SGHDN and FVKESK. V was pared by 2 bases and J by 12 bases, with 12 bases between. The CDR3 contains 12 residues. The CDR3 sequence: CASSQSGYYQYF. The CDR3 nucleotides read TGTGCCAGCAGCCAATCCGGGTACTACCAGTATTTT.

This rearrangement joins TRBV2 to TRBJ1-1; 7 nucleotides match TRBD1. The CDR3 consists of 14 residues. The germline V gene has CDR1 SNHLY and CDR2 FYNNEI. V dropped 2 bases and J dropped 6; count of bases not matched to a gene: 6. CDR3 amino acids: CASSERGRGSEAFF. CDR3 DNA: TGTGCCAGCAGTGAAAGGGGGCGCGGATCTGAAGCTTTCTTT.